Below are 18 T cell receptor beta chains sequenced from a single sample in a study of blood T cell repertoires in COVID-19. Assay: immunoSEQ multiplex PCR; the TCRdb copy retains only in-frame clones and omits some. The profile covers more than 250,000 clones, with about 89% appearing a single time and under 3% taken by the ten largest. Sequenced sample: PBMCs or T cells enriched from blood (not recorded which). The source of these receptors is a young woman who had recovered from COVID-19.

The chain employs TRBV5-8 and TRBJ2-7; tentative D call: TRBD2 (5 bases). CDR1 and CDR2 (germline): SGHTS, YDEGEE. Deletions cut 2 bases from V and 3 bases from J, with 9 bases between. The CDR3 contains 13 residues. CDR3 DNA sequence: TGTGCCAGCAGCTTCTACGGAGGCTACGAGCAGTACTTC. Protein sequence: CASSFYGGYEQYF.

V and J are TRBV28 and TRBJ2-5; tentative D call: TRBD2 (6 bases). The CDR3 loop spans 14 amino acids. V was shortened by 5 bases and J by 2 bases, with 12 bases between the two germline ends. Per germline, CDR1 MDHEN and CDR2 SYDVKM. The CDR3 DNA follows: TGTGCCAGCAGTCTCGGACTAATACAAGAGACCCAGTACTTC. Translated: CASSLGLIQETQYF. Complete variable domain (other parts from reference TRBV28 and TRBJ2-5): DVKVTQSSRYLVKRTGEKVFLECVQDMDHENMFWYRQDPGLGLRLIYFSYDVKMKEKGDIPEGYSVSREKKERFSLILESASTNQTSMYLCASSLGLIQETQYFGPGTRLLVL.

The CDR3 loop is CASSLEQGNSPLHF. The CDR3 region has the DNA TGTGCCAGCAGCTTAGAACAGGGGAATTCACCCCTCCACTTT. The chain joins TRBV7-9 to TRBJ1-6; 7 bases agree with TRBD1. Germline CDR1 is SEHNR and CDR2 is FQNEAQ (reference sequence). The CDR3 runs 14 residues. With 1 base clipped from V and 7 bases from J, the junction kept 1 base outside the gene matches. Using reference TRBV7-9 and TRBJ1-6 for the parts outside the CDR3, the full variable domain is DTGVSQNPRHKITKRGQNVTFRCDPISEHNRLYWYRQTLGQGPEFLTYFQNEAQLEKSRLLSDRFSAERPKGSFSTLEIQRTEQGDSAMYLCASSLEQGNSPLHFGNGTRLTVT.

This sequence joins TRBV2 and TRBJ2-1, with a tentative D call TRBD2 (5 bases). The CDR3 spans 17 residues. Germline CDR1 and CDR2: SNHLY and FYNNEI. The germline V and J ends were trimmed by 7 bases and 5 bases, with 24 bases remaining between them. The CDR3 region is CASTEGPIQISNNEQFF. Written as DNA, the CDR3 is TGTGCCAGCACAGAGGGCCCCATCCAAATTTCAAACAATGAGCAGTTCTTC.

The chain links TRBV5-1 to TRBJ2-5; TRBD2 aligns across 8 bases. Germline V gene sequence: CDR1 SGHRS, CDR2 YFSETQ. This CDR3 has 17 amino acids. V was pared by 1 base and J by 3 bases, with 11 bases of the junction left unmatched. For the CDR3, the DNA is TGCGCCAGCAGCTTGAGCGCAACGGGGGGGTACAAAGAGACCCAGTACTTC. It specifies CASSLSATGGYKETQYF.

V usage is TRBV2 and J usage is TRBJ1-3; D possibly corresponds to TRBD1 (5 bases). Germline assignment: CDR1 SNHLY and CDR2 FYNNEI. Trimming stripped 1 base from V and 0 bases from J, with 13 bases between. CDR3 length: 17 amino acids. The CDR3 bases are TGTGCCAGCAGTGAAGGAACAGGAGTTTTCTCTGGAAACACCATATATTTT. Translating it yields CASSEGTGVFSGNTIYF.

The chain employs TRBV5-4 and TRBJ2-7; the match to TRBD1 covers 10 bases. Germline V CDR1 and CDR2: SGHNT, YYREEE (reference sequence). CDR3 length equals 16 residues. Unmatched junction bases numbered 10, after V lost 1 base and J lost 6 bases. The CDR3 DNA sequence: TGTGCCAGCAGCTTGATCTTTGGGACAGGGGCAGCCGAGCAGTACTTC. Translated, it gives CASSLIFGTGAAEQYF.

The rearrangement uses TRBV3-1 (or the pseudogene TRBV3-2) and TRBJ1-6; 11 nucleotides align to TRBD1. CDR3 length: 14 amino acids. Germline values: CDR1 LGHDT, CDR2 YNNKEL (reference sequence). Trimming at V came to 6 bases and at J to 7 bases, leaving 2 bases not matched to a gene. The CDR3 is CASRRDRGNSPLHF. CDR3 nucleotides: TGTGCCAGCAGACGGGACAGGGGGAATTCACCCCTCCACTTT.

CDR3 coding DNA: TGTGCCAGCAGCTTAATAGGGGGTGAAGCTTTCTTT. Translation gives CASSLIGGEAFF. The rearrangement links TRBV7-9 to TRBJ1-1; D perhaps matches TRBD1 (6 bases). The CDR3 is 12 amino acids. The V end was cut by 2 bases, the J end by 7 bases, with 8 bases between. The V gene's germline CDR1 is SEHNR and CDR2 FQNEAQ (reference sequence).

The chain combines TRBV10-3 with TRBJ1-1; D might be TRBD1 (5 bases). Germline V gives CDR1 ENHRY, CDR2 SYGVKD. The CDR3 extends over 13 amino acids. The germline V and J ends were trimmed by 6 bases and 3 bases, with 11 bases remaining between them. CDR3: CAIRQEQDTEAFF. Here the CDR3 DNA reads TGTGCCATCAGACAGGAACAGGACACTGAAGCTTTCTTT.

The J gene is TRBJ1-1, the V gene TRBV28; TRBD1 matches 9 bases. V was clipped by 5 bases and J by 1 base; unmatched bases: 5. Germline values: CDR1 MDHEN, CDR2 SYDVKM. The CDR3 sequence is 15 residues long. CDR3 in amino acids: CASSPQGAWNTEAFF. Written as DNA, the CDR3 is TGTGCCAGCAGTCCACAGGGGGCGTGGAACACTGAAGCTTTCTTT.

The J gene is TRBJ2-5, the V gene TRBV10-3; the match to TRBD2 covers 12 bases. Trimming took 9 bases from V and 1 from J; bases not matched to a gene: 3. The CDR3 has 14 amino acids. Germline loops: CDR1 ENHRY, CDR2 SYGVKD. CDR3 nucleotides: TGTGCCATAAGGACTAGCGGGGTCCAAGAGACCCAGTACTTC. The encoded protein is CAIRTSGVQETQYF.

This sequence joins TRBV7-2 and TRBJ2-5, with a possible D match to TRBD1 (5 bases). The V end was cut by 5 bases, the J end by 2 bases, with 21 bases between. The CDR3 is 17 residues long. Germline CDR1 is SGHTA and CDR2 is FQGNSA. The CDR3, as DNA: TGTGCCAGCAGCAGAGCAGGGTTAAGGTGGGCGCAAGAGACCCAGTACTTC. This codes for CASSRAGLRWAQETQYF.

The chain is built from TRBV7-3 and TRBJ1-1; no clear D. CDR3 length equals 16 residues. Trimming stripped 5 bases from V and 2 bases from J, with 18 bases between. Germline assignment: CDR1 SGHTA and CDR2 FQGTGA. This CDR3 is CASSPLPPQSNTEAFF. The CDR3 DNA reads TGTGCCAGCAGCCCCCTCCCACCACAAAGTAACACTGAAGCTTTCTTT.

V and J are TRBV19 and TRBJ1-5, with D possibly being TRBD1 (6 bases). CDR3 length: 16 amino acids. In germline, CDR1 is LNHDA, CDR2 SQIVND (reference sequence). V was pared by 5 bases and J by 6 bases, with 20 bases between. The CDR3 DNA reads TGTGCCAGTAGTCCCAACCCTGGGCAGGGGAGTCAGCCCCAGCATTTT. It codes for CASSPNPGQGSQPQHF.

Only a few counts were recorded for this clone. This chain links TRBV20-1 with TRBJ2-5, with 9 bases that match TRBD2. There are 17 residues in the CDR3. Germline values: CDR1 DFQATT, CDR2 SNEGSKA (reference sequence). The V segment lost 3 bases and the J segment 4 bases; nucleotides outside the gene matches: 15. The CDR3 region has the DNA TGCAGTGCTAGTGAGACAACTAGCGGGTGGGGCCCAGAGACCCAGTACTTC. It is translated as CSASETTSGWGPETQYF.

The genes are TRBV27 and TRBJ2-2, with TRBD1 identical over 8 bases. V trimming: 6 bases; J trimming: 1 base; junction bases outside the gene matches: 7. Germline loops: CDR1 MNHEY, CDR2 SMNVEV (reference sequence). The CDR3 has 16 amino acids. The DNA for the CDR3 is TGTGCCAGCAGACTAACCGGGACAGGGAACACCGGGGAGCTGTTTTTT. Translating it yields CASRLTGTGNTGELFF.

CDR3 nucleotide sequence: TGCGCCAGCAGCTTGTCAGGCTTAAATTCACCCCTCCACTTT. This sequence encodes CASSLSGLNSPLHF. The J gene is TRBJ1-6, the V gene TRBV5-1; D is unresolved. This CDR3 contains 14 residues. V dropped 1 base and J dropped 7 bases, with 9 bases sitting between them. Germline V gives CDR1 SGHRS, CDR2 YFSETQ.